This TCR beta chain was captured in a study of molecular identifiers for immune sequencing clone quantification. As for the study in general: Replicate runs used RNA from roughly 20,000 or 100,000 naive CD8 cells, which was split five ways into aliquots, and four of those aliquots were then sequenced. Whole-study results and caveats: Clones with over 20 RNA copies captured over 99% of effector molecules but under 1% of naive ones.

Researchers sorted naive CD8 T cells as cells that were CD8+CD4-CCR7+CD45RA+. This clonotype came up a few times. The antigen remains undetermined. The CDR3 length is 17 residues. Looked up from germline, CDR1 is SGDLS and CDR2 is YYNGEE. V shed 3 bases, J shed 1 base, and the junction held 10 bases outside the gene matches. The bulk TCR libraries were made with methods described before and with listed TCR primers. TCRdb used MiXCR to reprocess the PCR reads, holding one entry per CDR3 protein. The sample consists of over 100,000 distinct CDR3 sequences, 30% to 35% of them appearing once. The genes are TRBV9 and TRBJ1-3; 7 bases match TRBD1. Sequenced input: naive CD8+ T cells from blood, with Jurkat cell RNA spiked in. Subset in this sample: FACS-sorted CD8+CD4-CCR7+CD45RA+ naive T cells. The sequence was collected from a human donor in good health. Some libraries in this study had Jurkat cell RNA spiked in. CDR3 residues: CASSASGQIPSGNTIYF. CDR3 DNA sequence: TGTGCCAGCAGCGCATCGGGACAGATTCCTTCTGGAAACACCATATATTTT.